Following are 23 T cell receptor beta chains from one sample sequenced in a study of cytomegalovirus exposure and HLA in healthy donors. In the PCR, 60 Vbeta and 13 Jbeta primers were used. Method: immunoSEQ multiplex PCR; TCRdb's copy keeps in-frame clones and lacks some. The data show about 86,000 clones, around 70% seen once. Source material: PBMCs. The receptors were sampled from a man aged 55-75 years in good health and CMV-seronegative.

The V gene is TRBV6-5, the J gene TRBJ2-7; possible D gene TRBD2, 6 bases. V lost 5 bases and J lost 3, with 17 bases in between. Germline V gene sequence: CDR1 MNHEY, CDR2 SVGAGI. The CDR3 is made up of 15 amino acids. CDR3 in amino acids: CASSTGGGNGYEQYF. In nucleotides, the CDR3 is TGTGCCAGCAGTACCGGAGGAGGGAATGGCTACGAGCAGTACTTC.

This clone was detected only a few times. The chain recombines TRBV2 with TRBJ2-1, with 13 bases matching TRBD2. The CDR3 loop spans 18 amino acids. V lost 2 bases to trimming and J lost 0 bases; unmatched junction nucleotides: 4. Germline assignment: CDR1 SNHLY and CDR2 FYNNEI. In DNA form, the CDR3 reads TGTGCCAGCAGTGAACCGGGACTAGCGGGGAGCTCCTACAATGAGCAGTTCTTC. Amino acid sequence: CASSEPGLAGSSYNEQFF.

Here the CDR3 reads CASHGQTISTDTQYF. In nucleotides, the CDR3 is TGCGCCAGCCACGGACAGACCATTAGCACAGATACGCAGTATTTT. The J gene is TRBJ2-3, the V gene TRBV5-1; a weak D match, TRBD1 (6 bases). V lost 7 bases and J lost 0, with 15 bases in between. CDR1 and CDR2 (germline): SGHRS, YFSETQ. The CDR3 consists of 15 residues.

This clone was counted many times. The chain joins TRBV4-3 to TRBJ1-4; 10 nucleotides line up with TRBD1. This CDR3 has 20 amino acids. V gave up 1 base and J gave up 6 bases; unmatched junction bases: 17. From germline, CDR1 is LGHNA and CDR2 YSLEER. Here the CDR3 reads CASSQVFRGTGATGDEKLFF. The CDR3 coding sequence is TGCGCCAGCAGCCAAGTTTTCCGCGGGACAGGGGCCACCGGGGATGAAAAACTGTTTTTT.

This chain links TRBV5-4 with TRBJ1-1; 10 nucleotides line up with TRBD1. V dropped 4 bases and J dropped 1; count of bases not matched to a gene: 10. Germline V CDR1 and CDR2: SGHNT, YYREEE (reference sequence). The length of the CDR3 is 17 residues. As DNA, the CDR3 is TGTGCCAGCAGCCCCGGGACAGGGGAATTTTCGAACACTGAAGCTTTCTTT. Amino acids: CASSPGTGEFSNTEAFF.

The chain couples TRBV6-4 to TRBJ2-3; TRBD2 agrees at 10 bases. The CDR3 is made up of 15 amino acids. Germline V gene sequence: CDR1 MRHNA, CDR2 SNTAGT. V was clipped by 3 bases and J by 4 bases; unmatched bases: 4. The CDR3 loop reads CASSESGGASDTQYF. As DNA, the CDR3 is TGTGCCAGCAGTGAGAGCGGGGGGGCCTCAGATACGCAGTATTTT.

The chain employs TRBV7-2 and TRBJ2-5; 9 bases align to TRBD2. The CDR3 covers 15 residues. With V trimmed by 5 bases and J by 2 bases, 6 bases remained unmatched. Germline CDR1 is SGHTA and CDR2 is FQGNSA. The CDR3: CASSPGAGGQETQYF. DNA of the CDR3: TGTGCCAGCAGCCCAGGGGCGGGGGGGCAAGAGACCCAGTACTTC. The full variable domain, its missing parts supplied by reference TRBV7-2 and TRBJ2-5, is GAGVSQSPSNKVTEKGKDVELRCDPISGHTALYWYRQSLGQGLEFLIYFQGNSAPDKSGLPSDRFSAERTGGSVSTLTIQRTQQEDSAVYLCASSPGAGGQETQYFGPGTRLLVL.

This clone was counted between two and nine times. The chain joins TRBV29-1 to TRBJ1-1; D is unresolved. CDR1 is SQVTM, CDR2 ANQGSEA, per germline. This CDR3 region has 12 residues. Here the CDR3 DNA reads TGCAGTTGGAGGGATAGCGGCACTGAAGCTTTCTTT. Translating gives CSWRDSGTEAFF. Full variable domain (missing parts from reference TRBV29-1 and TRBJ1-1): SAVISQKPSRDICQRGTSLTIQCQVDSQVTMMFWYRQQPGQSLTLIATANQGSEATYESGFVIDKFPISRPNLTFSTLTVSNMSPEDSSIYLCSWRDSGTEAFFGQGTRLTVV.

The CDR3 nucleotides read TGTGCCAGCAGCCAAGTGAGCTCCTACGAGCAGTACTTC. Its protein is CASSQVSSYEQYF. V is TRBV4-2 and J is TRBJ2-7; the D is unclear. Trimming cost V 1 base and J 0 bases, with 4 bases left between them. Germline CDR1 and CDR2: LGHNA and YNFKEQ. The CDR3 loop spans 13 amino acids.

This clone came up once. This chain uses TRBV11-2 with TRBJ2-4, with a weak D call TRBD1 (6 bases). The CDR3 spans 16 residues. Germline assignment: CDR1 SGHAT and CDR2 FQNNGV. The V gene lost 5 bases and the J gene lost 2 bases, with 16 bases spanning the gap. The CDR3 sequence: CASSGGHRETKNIQYF. The CDR3 DNA sequence: TGTGCCAGCAGCGGCGGCCACAGGGAAACCAAAAACATTCAGTACTTC.

J is TRBJ1-1 and V is TRBV30; D remains unclear. This CDR3 region has 13 residues. The germline CDR1 and CDR2 sequences are GTSNPN and SVGIG (reference sequence). Trimming left V 5 bases short and J 5 bases short, with 15 bases between. The CDR3 loop reads CAWPAGWGTEAFF. Written as DNA, the CDR3 is TGTGCCTGGCCCGCGGGCTGGGGAACTGAAGCTTTCTTT.

There are a few counts of this clone. The chain has TRBV5-1 and TRBJ1-5; D gene unclear. CDR1 SGHRS and CDR2 YFSETQ come from the germline V gene. Trimming removed 0 bases from V and 2 bases from J, with 9 bases in between. The CDR3 runs 15 residues. DNA for the CDR3: TGCGCCAGCAGCTTGGATGCCGGAGGCAATCAGCCCCAGCATTTT. Protein: CASSLDAGGNQPQHF.

The chain has TRBV4-2 and TRBJ2-7, with 11 bases matching TRBD2. This CDR3 comprises 15 residues. V dropped 0 bases and J dropped 9; count of bases not matched to a gene: 7. The germline V gene encodes CDR1 LGHNA and CDR2 YNFKEQ. CDR3 amino acids: CASSQDPSGRRAQYF. The CDR3 nucleotides are TGTGCCAGCAGCCAAGACCCTAGCGGGAGGAGGGCGCAGTACTTC.

This rearrangement joins TRBV5-1 to TRBJ2-3; 9 nucleotides align to TRBD2. The junction had 4 bases not matched to a gene; V was cut back by 1 base and J by 1 base. Germline loops: CDR1 SGHRS, CDR2 YFSETQ. CDR3 length equals 16 residues. CDR3 in amino acids: CASSLWASGGTDTQYF. The CDR3 DNA reads as TGCGCCAGCAGCTTGTGGGCTAGCGGGGGCACAGATACGCAGTATTTT.

The CDR3 region has the DNA TGCGCCAGCAGCCGAGGAGCCGGGACAGGGAGTTACAATGAGCAGTTCTTC. It encodes CASSRGAGTGSYNEQFF. V and J are TRBV4-3 and TRBJ2-1; 9 bases map to TRBD1. The germline CDR1 and CDR2 sequences are LGHNA and YSLEER. CDR3 size: 17 residues. The V segment lost 4 bases and the J segment 4 bases; nucleotides outside the gene matches: 11.

This clone occurred a few times. V gene TRBV7-8 combines with J gene TRBJ2-7; 10 bases line up with TRBD2. CDR3 length equals 15 residues. The ends lost 2 bases at V and 7 bases at J; junction bases unmatched: 8. Germline V gene lookup returns CDR1 SGHVS and CDR2 FQNEAQ. CDR3 nucleotides: TGTGCCAGCAGCTTATCACGTCTAGCGGGAGTAGAGCAGTACTTC. Translating gives CASSLSRLAGVEQYF.

The V gene is TRBV5-6, the J gene TRBJ2-5, with 12 positions matching TRBD1. Unmatched junction bases numbered 9, after V lost 4 bases and J lost 5 bases. The length of the CDR3 is 16 residues. Germline V gives CDR1 SGHDT, CDR2 YYEEEE. The CDR3 is CASSLGQGAWGETQYF. The CDR3 DNA reads TGTGCCAGCAGCCTGGGACAGGGGGCATGGGGGGAGACCCAGTACTTC. The complete variable domain, with remaining parts taken from reference TRBV5-6 and TRBJ2-5, reads DAGVTQSPTHLIKTRGQQVTLRCSPKSGHDTVSWYQQALGQGPQFIFQYYEEEERQRGNFPDRFSGHQFPNYSSELNVNALLLGDSALYLCASSLGQGAWGETQYFGPGTRLLVL.

This clone was seen only a few times. The chain joins TRBV28 to TRBJ1-4; D unclear. The CDR3 has 12 amino acids. The germline V gene has CDR1 MDHEN and CDR2 SYDVKM. Trimming removed 3 bases at V and 8 bases at J, with 7 bases between. This CDR3 is CASSFNAEKLFF. CDR3 bases: TGTGCCAGCAGTTTTAACGCGGAAAAACTGTTTTTT.

The V call is TRBV6-5, the J call TRBJ1-2, with a possible D match to TRBD1 (5 bases). The germline V gene has CDR1 MNHEY and CDR2 SVGAGI. The CDR3 contains 15 residues. V shed 2 bases and J shed 4 bases, with 14 bases lying between them. CDR3 in amino acids: CASSYRRGRAYGYTF. The CDR3 bases are TGTGCCAGCAGTTACAGGCGGGGGAGGGCCTATGGCTACACCTTC.

This clone showed up just a few times. The chain carries TRBV5-4 and TRBJ2-1, with 8 bases lining up with TRBD2. The germline V gene encodes CDR1 SGHNT and CDR2 YYREEE (reference sequence). The J segment lost 8 bases and the V segment lost 4 bases, leaving 14 bases of the junction unmatched. The CDR3 consists of 16 residues. The CDR3 loop reads CASSTATSGRWDEQFF. In DNA, the CDR3 is TGTGCCAGCAGCACCGCCACTAGCGGACGGTGGGATGAGCAGTTCTTC.

This chain joins TRBV6-6 and TRBJ1-1; D is undetermined. Trimming took off 9 bases at V and 6 bases at J, with 11 bases between the two ends. CDR3 length equals 11 residues. Germline-derived CDR1 and CDR2 are MNHNY and SVGAGI (reference sequence). The CDR3 protein is CASRTASEAFF. The CDR3, as DNA: TGTGCCAGTAGAACCGCGTCTGAAGCTTTCTTT.

This clone has just a few counts. This chain connects TRBV10-1 to TRBJ2-7, with 7 bases matching TRBD1. The CDR3 totals 15 residues. CDR1 and CDR2 from the germline V gene are WNHNN and SYGVQD (reference sequence). Unmatched junction bases numbered 7, after V lost 5 bases and J lost 0 bases. As DNA, the CDR3 is TGCGCCAGCAGTCGGGACAGAGCGAGCTCCTACGAGCAGTACTTC. As protein: CASSRDRASSYEQYF.

This chain connects TRBV29-1 to TRBJ2-2; D perhaps matches TRBD2 (6 bases). This CDR3 comprises 13 residues. Germline V gives CDR1 SQVTM, CDR2 ANQGSEA. Trimming pared 7 bases from V and 4 bases from J, leaving 13 bases between. The CDR3 sequence: CSAGGSGTGELFF. The CDR3 DNA sequence: TGCAGCGCTGGGGGTAGCGGCACCGGGGAGCTGTTTTTT.